This TCR beta chain was captured in a study of blood T cell repertoires in COVID-19. Recruited during active infection, patients (from Seattle) were subsequently followed longitudinally. The germline CDR1 and CDR2 sequences are SGHAT and FQNNGV. V shed 1 base, J shed 4 bases, and the junction held 6 bases outside the gene matches. The CDR3 contains 17 residues. Sequencing used immunoSEQ multiplex PCR; TCRdb keeps in-frame clones, though not all of them. The repertoire holds 200,000 to 250,000 clones, with more than 75% as singletons. The chain uses TRBV11-2 and TRBJ1-5, with 11 bases that match TRBD1. Material: peripheral blood. This clonotype originated in a woman in her 70s with COVID-19, enrolled during active disease. The CDR3 sequence is CASSLAWDRGGNQPQHF. DNA of the CDR3: TGTGCCAGCAGCTTAGCCTGGGACAGGGGGGGAAATCAGCCCCAGCATTTT.